This passage covers 11 T cell receptor beta chains from one sample sequenced in a study of shared clonotypes between healthy human individuals. This table comes from immunoSEQ multiplex PCR, and its TCRdb copy is limited to in-frame clones, with some not included. The table lists 2 million to 3 million clones, around nine tenths of them singletons. The specimen sequenced was naive CD4+ T cells sorted from blood. Subset here: CD45RA+ positively selected. The receptors come from a man aged 18 to 29 in good health.

This clone showed up just once. The chain links TRBV2 to TRBJ2-3, with 12 nucleotides matching TRBD2. J was trimmed by 2 bases and V by 11 bases; bases with no gene match: 5. The length of the CDR3 is 14 residues. CDR1 and CDR2 from the germline V gene are SNHLY and FYNNEI. The chain's CDR3 is CACRLAGATDTQYF. DNA for the CDR3: TGTGCCTGCCGACTAGCGGGAGCCACAGATACGCAGTATTTT.

This chain links TRBV18 with TRBJ1-1; the D gene is possibly TRBD1 (6 bases). Germline CDR1 is KGHSH and CDR2 is LQKENI. V was trimmed by 4 bases and J by 1 base, leaving 10 bases between them. The CDR3 length is 14 residues. CDR3: CASSLRTENTEAFF. In nucleotides, the CDR3 is TGTGCCAGCTCACTCCGGACAGAGAACACTGAAGCTTTCTTT.

This chain links TRBV5-6 with TRBJ2-1; D is possibly TRBD2 (5 bases). Germline V gives CDR1 SGHDT, CDR2 YYEEEE. V dropped 4 bases and J dropped 4 bases, with 21 bases sitting between them. This CDR3 comprises 17 residues. The CDR3 DNA is TGTGCCAGCAGCCGCGGATTGGGCTTGACGGGGTACAATGAGCAGTTCTTC. Translation gives CASSRGLGLTGYNEQFF.

The CDR3 is CASSVAAGADTQYF. Here the CDR3 DNA reads TGTGCCAGCAGCGTGGCAGCGGGTGCAGATACGCAGTATTTT. The V gene is TRBV9, the J gene TRBJ2-3, with D perhaps TRBD2 (6 bases). This CDR3 has 14 amino acids. CDR1 and CDR2 from the germline V gene are SGDLS and YYNGEE. The V end was cut by 2 bases, the J end by 4 bases, with 11 bases between.

The CDR3, as DNA: TGTGCCAGCAGTCCGAAAGTGGAGAATTCACCCCTCCACTTT. Encoded protein: CASSPKVENSPLHF. This chain uses TRBV5-4 with TRBJ1-6; D not resolved. Germline CDR1 and CDR2: SGHNT and YYREEE (reference sequence). Trimming stripped 5 bases from V and 7 bases from J, with 13 bases between. This CDR3 region has 14 residues. The complete variable domain, with remaining parts taken from reference TRBV5-4 and TRBJ1-6, reads ETGVTQSPTHLIKTRGQQVTLRCSSQSGHNTVSWYQQALGQGPQFIFQYYREEENGRGNFPPRFSGLQFPNYSSELNVNALELDDSALYLCASSPKVENSPLHFGNGTRLTVT.

The genes are TRBV5-5 and TRBJ2-3; no firm D call. This CDR3 has 14 amino acids. Deletions cut 0 bases from V and 5 bases from J, with 10 bases between. Germline V lookup: CDR1 SGHKS, CDR2 YYEKEE (reference sequence). This CDR3 reads CASSLAVHRDTQYF. The CDR3, as DNA: TGTGCCAGCAGCTTGGCGGTACATAGAGATACGCAGTATTTT.

The V call is TRBV11-2, the J call TRBJ2-2; 11 bases fit TRBD2. The junction had 4 bases not matched to a gene; V was cut back by 4 bases and J by 6 bases. The germline CDR1 and CDR2 sequences are SGHAT and FQNNGV. The CDR3 consists of 15 residues. Written as DNA, the CDR3 is TGTGCCAGCAGCTCATTAGCGGGGGGGCCCGGGGAGCTGTTTTTT. Amino acid sequence: CASSSLAGGPGELFF.

The gene calls are TRBV11-2 and TRBJ1-1; D not resolved. The CDR3 spans 13 residues. Between the trimmed V and J ends, which lost 5 bases and 1 base, there was a span of 8 bases. Germline loops: CDR1 SGHAT, CDR2 FQNNGV. The CDR3 DNA reads as TGTGCCAGCAGCACACCCGCGAACACTGAAGCTTTCTTT. Encoded protein: CASSTPANTEAFF.

Points on this clone: Different DNA sequences within this sample yield the same CDR3. This chain joins TRBV5-8 and TRBJ1-5, with D perhaps TRBD1 (6 bases). This CDR3 has 13 residues. Germline V gene lookup returns CDR1 SGHTS and CDR2 YDEGEE. V gave up 4 bases and J gave up 4 bases, with 9 bases separating them. Here the CDR3 DNA reads TGTGCCAGCAGCCGCGACAGGAATCAGCCCCAGCATTTT. Protein sequence: CASSRDRNQPQHF. The variable domain in full, completed from reference TRBV5-8 and TRBJ1-5, reads EAGVTQSPTHLIKTRGQQATLRCSPISGHTSVYWYQQALGLGLQFLLWYDEGEERNRGNFPPRFSGRQFPNYSSELNVNALELEDSALYLCASSRDRNQPQHFGDGTRLSIL.

A remark on this clone: Distinct nucleotide sequences in the sample also encode this CDR3. V usage is TRBV7-9 and J usage is TRBJ1-1; no clear D. The germline gives CDR1 SEHNR, CDR2 FQNEAQ (reference sequence). Trimming shortened V by 3 bases and J by 2 bases, and 4 bases separated the two germline ends. The CDR3 covers 12 residues. DNA for the CDR3: TGTGCCAGCAGCTTTAGTAACACTGAAGCTTTCTTT. As protein: CASSFSNTEAFF. The full variable domain, rest sourced from reference TRBV7-9 and TRBJ1-1, is DTGVSQNPRHKITKRGQNVTFRCDPISEHNRLYWYRQTLGQGPEFLTYFQNEAQLEKSRLLSDRFSAERPKGSFSTLEIQRTEQGDSAMYLCASSFSNTEAFFGQGTRLTVV.

This rearrangement joins TRBV7-2 to TRBJ1-4; no clear D. CDR1 is SGHTA, CDR2 FQGNSA, per germline. Trimming pared 2 bases from V and 10 bases from J, leaving 20 bases between. CDR3 length equals 16 residues. The CDR3 DNA sequence: TGTGCCAGCAGCTTATTCTGGAACCCAGGCGAAAGAAAACTGTTTTTT. Amino acids: CASSLFWNPGERKLFF.